This T cell receptor (beta chain) emerged from a study of cytomegalovirus exposure and HLA in healthy donors (dated by TCRdb to between 2016 and 2019). In terms of the full investigation: An earlier analysis of fewer than 750 of the donors reported 250 to 350 Gb of sequence data and 100 million to 120 million unique TCR beta sequences obtained from about 200 million T cells. An early release covering 550 to 700 HLA-typed donors comprised approximately 300 gigabases of sequencing data and 85 million or so unique TCR sequences. Of the roughly 400 genotyped donors, 65% to 90% were placed in the genetic ancestry cluster associated with self-reported Caucasian donors. The study was designed to test whether signatures of past pathogen exposure could be identified by cataloging public T cell receptors. The study profiled the T cell repertoires of about 720 subjects by immunosequencing and related them to cytomegalovirus serostatus. Besides the first cohort of 666 subjects, a separate validation cohort made up of over 100 different subjects was used. High-throughput TCR immunosequencing, statistical association of individual TCRs with disease status, and machine learning were combined to predict cytomegalovirus infection status. In a later analysis, previously published TCR beta repertoires from 550 to 700 donors were re-analyzed and high-resolution HLA genotyping was added so that TCR occurrence patterns could be studied. In the later analysis, no new phenotypic data were used to find candidate immune exposures; instead, reliance was placed on TCR beta sequences and their occurrence across donors. An earlier analysis of around 540 of the donors applied high-throughput TCR beta sequencing to assess whether each TCR beta V gene segment acted as functional or pseudogenic. Alongside the repertoire data, information on donor age, sex, ethnicity and CMV serostatus was compiled. In a later genetic analysis, genome-wide SNP genotypes for 398 of the 666 donors were used, and that subset was treated as a discovery cohort. All discovery cohort repertoires had been generated using a single sequencing platform. Both class I and class II loci were covered by HLA typing, at four-digit resolution. The number of typed donors differed by locus: about 629-640 for A, B, C, DRB1 and DQB1; about 520 for DQA1; 606 for DPA1; and some 430 for DPB1. About five DR-DQ haplotypes were treated as single units for association and clustering because of strong linkage in the cohort. Among some 400 genotyped donors of the cohort, an average of roughly 230,000 unique TCR beta nucleotide sequences was sequenced per donor, of which roughly 18% were non-productive. Study-wide conclusions, independent of this receptor: Specific HLA alleles were associated with 18,000 or so TCR beta sequences at a false discovery rate of 0.05 in a later analysis. In a later analysis, HLA-associated TCR beta chains were found to be more clonally expanded and to have lower generation probabilities than equally common non-associated chains. Strong co-occurrence of HLA alleles, especially DR and DQ, made assigning TCR associations to individual alleles difficult. A few of the identified cytomegalovirus-associated TCR beta chains were confirmed in vitro to be specific for cytomegalovirus antigens. The earlier analysis of a few hundred of the donors excluded approximately 15 rarely observed V segments, including chromosome 9 orphons, because counts were too low. The cohort was sequenced for TCR beta chains only, and without alpha or paired-chain data the features that could be detected were limited. Several of the top co-occurrence clusters appeared to be linked to parvovirus B19, influenza, CMV and Epstein-Barr virus, according to a later analysis. A later analysis found that most CMV-associated TCR beta chains appeared HLA-restricted, with HLA associations seemingly driven largely by CMV exposure. In an earlier analysis of 587 of the donors, most TCR beta V segments appeared in productive rearrangements about 87% or about 30% of the time, broadly matching IMGT annotations. Cytomegalovirus status was reported to be diagnosed by the classifier with high specificity and sensitivity in both the original and validation cohorts. The presence/absence analyses assumed that sequencing depth was roughly uniform across donors, and that assumption may not be true. A group of highly shared sequence variants was considered likely to be a technical artifact of the sequencing pipeline. Across donors, most TCR sequences were observed very rarely, whereas some public TCRs were present in many individuals. A further reported finding was that TCR beta sequences accurately predicted the HLA-A and HLA-B alleles for most subjects in the first cohort. The study gave a list of 150 to 200 TCR beta chains associated with cytomegalovirus. Because the 87-base-pair reads could not distinguish some IMGT-functional V segments, including TRBV6-2 and TRBV6-3, those segments were excluded. In a later analysis, TCR association rates were found to vary across HLA loci, with the most associated TCRs seen for DRB1 alleles and the fewest for HLA-C alleles. Linkage disequilibrium might explain the correlated functional status among segregating V segments, but an unknown experimental factor could not be excluded. Immune exposure information for the cohort was limited to CMV serostatus. In a later genetic analysis, fewer N-insertions in productive TCRs were reported among donors in an Asian-associated ancestry cluster than the roughly 700-donor mean. According to the authors, the approach could potentially be generalized to other disease states and immunological phenotypes. V-gene and J-gene trimming of TCR beta chains was associated with a missense DCLRE1C variant in a later genetic analysis, and the association was replicated in an independent cohort. Because some donors lacked HLA typing at each locus, the association tests relied only on the typed subset.

From the germline V gene, CDR1 is SGHRS and CDR2 is YFSETQ. The CDR3 goes from the cysteine to the phenylalanine over 15 residues. Left in the record is the CDR3 DNA by itself, 45 bases read in frame from the first base. Trimmed from V: 7 bases; trimmed from J: 3 bases; junction bases lacking a gene match: 11. The cohort was made up of about 670 healthy bone marrow donors. Cohort members were all nominally healthy when sampled, although unrecorded immune exposures were likely present. The donor tested CMV seropositive and was one of the 289 seropositive cohort members. Every donor gave a peripheral blood sample, and the peripheral blood mononuclear cells from that sample were used for TCR beta sequencing. Genomic DNA extraction from the blood cell samples was performed with the Qiagen DNeasy Blood Extraction Kit. As regards this clone: Its antigen is unknown.

The receptor library was made with the immunoSEQ multiplex PCR assay. The multiplex PCR relied on a mix of 60 forward primers for TCR Vbeta segments and 13 reverse primers for TCR Jbeta segments. The CDR3 region of rearranged TCR beta genes was amplified from genomic DNA by a multiplex PCR assay. On the Illumina HiSeq System, the amplified TCR beta libraries were sequenced as 87-base-pair reads. The original methods were these. Across the 670 or so repertoires, a later analysis counted 80 million or so unique TCR beta chains, some 11 million of which were shared by at least two donors. A nearest-neighbor algorithm error-corrected the raw reads and collapsed the reads into unique sequences, merging closely related sequences to remove PCR and sequencing errors. V, D and J gene segments were assigned by aligning CDR3 sequences to IMGT reference sequences. For a sequence to be retained, a match of at least six nucleotides to both a V gene segment and a J gene segment was required. A rearrangement counted as productive if the CDR3 had no stop codons and remained in frame with V and J, and every other rearrangement counted as non-productive. CDR3 was defined by IMGT convention, running from the second conserved V-encoded cysteine to the conserved J-encoded phenylalanine. The earlier analysis of about 640 of the donors excluded any sequence lacking an unambiguous match to a single V gene segment. An earlier analysis of a few hundred of the donors classified V segments as functional when productive rearrangements were above 56.7% and as segregating when the standard deviation between donors was above 5%. To diagnose cytomegalovirus status from the catalog of TCR beta chain sequences, a statistical classification framework was built. A later analysis assigned V and J genes by comparing TCR nucleotide sequences with IMGT/GENE-DB human TR gene sequences. A later analysis assigned CDR3 sequences and most-parsimonious VDJ recombination scenarios with the TCRdist pipeline. In a later analysis, each TCR beta chain was defined by its CDR3 amino acid sequence together with its V-gene family, and reads without a unique V-gene family were excluded. As a way to deal with suspected cross-contamination and a sequencing artifact, a later analysis dropped 450 to 600 nucleotide sequences that were highly shared and had low generation probability. A later analysis calculated a clonal expansion index for each public chain from normalized within-repertoire ranks of inferred template counts. In a later analysis, generation probabilities were computed with a VDJ recombination model fitted to out-of-frame rearrangements, and the resulting probabilities were checked against IGoR. In a later analysis, TCR-TCR, TCR-HLA and TCR-CMV co-occurrence was scored with hypergeometric tests, and a repertoire-size bias correction was applied to TCR pairs. To estimate false discovery rates, a later analysis permuted the HLA or CMV assignments 20 times. A later analysis grouped co-occurring TCRs with DBSCAN, adding TCRdist sequence similarity when clustering within HLA-allele-positive subsets. Repertoires with fewer than 30,000 or more than 120,000 public chains were left out of co-occurrence clustering, as were five repertoires with anomalous nucleotide sharing. TCRdb took over this immuneACCESS table, retaining in-frame rearrangements with V and J assigned. Such tables are incomplete; in checked studies, under half of the missing clones stem from an unresolved V gene, and the remainder is unexplained. The V and J calls and clone size are taken from that table; D and trimming were inferred from the DNA. The table kept for this sample lists about 130,000 clones. The leading ten clones occupy approximately 1.7% of the sample.

The rearrangement joined TRBV5-1 to TRBJ2-7; TRBD2 aligns with 9 central bases. Material for sequencing was PBMCs. This clonotype originated in a woman between 40 and 55 years old in good health and CMV-seropositive. At the DNA level, the sequence is TGCGCCAGCGGCAGGGGTACTAGCGGGTTCTACGAGCAGTACTTC. Translated, it reads CASGRGTSGFYEQYF. This CDR3, with the reference TRBV5-1 and TRBJ2-7 proteins standing in past its ends, gives the full variable domain KAGVTQTPRYLIKTRGQQVTLSCSPISGHRSVSWYQQTPGQGLQFLFEYFSETQRNKGNFPGRFSGRQFSNSRSEMNVSTLELGDSALYLCASGRGTSGFYEQYFGPGTRLTVT.